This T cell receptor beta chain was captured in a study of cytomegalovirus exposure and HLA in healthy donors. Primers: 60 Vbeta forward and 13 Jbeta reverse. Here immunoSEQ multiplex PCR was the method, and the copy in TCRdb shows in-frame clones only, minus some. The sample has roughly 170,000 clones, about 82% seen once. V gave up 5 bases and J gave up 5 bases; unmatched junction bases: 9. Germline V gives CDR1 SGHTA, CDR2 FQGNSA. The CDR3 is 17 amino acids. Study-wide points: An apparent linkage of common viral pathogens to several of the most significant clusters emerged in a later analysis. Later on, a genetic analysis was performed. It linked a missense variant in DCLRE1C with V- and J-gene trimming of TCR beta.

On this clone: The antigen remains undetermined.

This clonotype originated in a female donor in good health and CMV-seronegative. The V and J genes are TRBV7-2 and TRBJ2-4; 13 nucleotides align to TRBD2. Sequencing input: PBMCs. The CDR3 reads CASSPRLAGGVENIQYF. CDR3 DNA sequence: TGTGCCAGCAGCCCTCGACTAGCGGGGGGTGTGGAAAACATTCAGTACTTC.